Sequencing of this TCR beta chain was carried out in a study of blood T cell repertoires in COVID-19. Overall study context: The study drew acute and convalescent COVID-19 samples from the United States, Italy and Spain. PBMCs, B-cell-depleted T cells, or T cells were the source of the cDNA or gDNA that made up the material.

Trimming removed 3 bases from V and 7 bases from J, with 12 bases in between. The CDR3 spans 13 residues. Per the original methods: Amplification of reference gene primers was used by the study to estimate nucleated cell counts. Repertoires were generated with immunoSEQ multiplex PCR, while TCRdb's copy carries only in-frame clones and drops some. The DNA was the basis for D and trimming; V, J and clone size are from that table. Of about 76,000 clones in the sample, 75% to 85% were seen once. This rearrangement joins TRBV12-3 or TRBV12-4 to TRBJ1-2; no definite D call. Sequenced sample: peripheral blood. This TCR was recovered from a human donor in a cohort sampled during active COVID-19. This CDR3 is CASSLAAAGGYTF. The CDR3 DNA is TGTGCCAGCAGTTTGGCGGCGGCTGGTGGCTACACCTTC.